A single sample gave rise to the 25 T cell receptor beta chains below, sequenced in a study of persistence of HIV-infected CD4 T cells. Overlapping HIV-1 Gag 15-mer peptides at about 1 ug per peptide per mL were used. Sorting of responding CD4+ T cells relied on upregulated CD40 ligand together with CD69. The libraries were made with immunoSEQ version 4 in survey mode. The protocol was immunoSEQ multiplex PCR, while the TCRdb copy is restricted to in-frame clones and leaves out a portion. The data hold roughly 25,000 clones, with around two thirds observed a single time. The antigens of these receptors remain unknown. Sequenced material: CD4+ T cells sorted from PBMCs after roughly 18-hour stimulation, taken from a patient who received antiretroviral therapy. Receptors originate from an adult man with HIV who was CMV-seropositive.

This clone qualifies as medium-sized. V usage is TRBV7-3 and J usage is TRBJ2-2; perhaps TRBD1 as D (6 bases). V was clipped by 5 bases and J by 8 bases, with 15 bases between them. CDR1 and CDR2 (germline): SGHTA, FQGTGA. CDR3 length equals 14 residues. As DNA, the CDR3 is TGTGCCAGCAGCACCTCACAGGGACGGGGGGAGCTGTTTTTT. Encoded protein: CASSTSQGRGELFF.

The chain recombines TRBV4-1 with TRBJ2-2; perhaps TRBD1 as D (5 bases). There are 15 residues in the CDR3. Per germline, CDR1 MGHRA and CDR2 YSYEKL. V lost 1 base and J 6 bases, leaving 12 bases between the germline ends. Written as DNA, the CDR3 is TGCGCCAGCAGCCAAGCCCAGGGATATCCCGGGGAGCTGTTTTTT. Encoded protein: CASSQAQGYPGELFF.

The chain joins TRBV3-1 (or the pseudogene TRBV3-2) to TRBJ1-2; 7 bases line up with TRBD1. After removal of 3 bases from V and 4 bases from J, the junction contained 5 bases not matched to a gene. In germline, CDR1 is LGHDT, CDR2 YNNKEL (reference sequence). CDR3 size: 14 residues. The CDR3 here is CASSQGQRTYGYTF. CDR3 DNA sequence: TGTGCCAGCAGCCAGGGACAGAGGACCTATGGCTACACCTTC.

This clone came up a few times. The rearrangement links TRBV5-1 to TRBJ2-3; D remains ambiguous. This CDR3 is built from 14 residues. Germline values: CDR1 SGHRS, CDR2 YFSETQ. V lost 3 bases and J lost 2, with 10 bases in between. CDR3 bases: TGCGCCAGCAGCTCCGGCGGCAACACAGATACGCAGTATTTT. It specifies CASSSGGNTDTQYF.

In its sample, this clone was seen a few times. V and J are TRBV3-1 (or the pseudogene TRBV3-2) and TRBJ2-7; 12 nucleotides line up with TRBD2. After removal of 4 bases from V and 2 bases from J, the junction contained 3 bases not matched to a gene. This CDR3 has 15 amino acids. CDR1 LGHDT and CDR2 YNNKEL come from the germline V gene (reference sequence). CDR3 nucleotides: TGTGCCAGCAGCCCCGGACTAGCGGGGACCTACGAGCAGTACTTC. Translated, it gives CASSPGLAGTYEQYF.

The chain is built from TRBV28 and TRBJ2-3; D gene unclear. Germline V lookup: CDR1 MDHEN, CDR2 SYDVKM. The CDR3 length is 14 residues. The germline V and J ends were trimmed by 5 bases and 5 bases, with 14 bases remaining between them. CDR3 sequence: CASSPPWSRDTQYF. CDR3 in DNA: TGTGCCAGCAGTCCCCCCTGGTCCCGAGATACGCAGTATTTT. Full variable domain (outside the CDR3, taken from reference TRBV28 and TRBJ2-3): DVKVTQSSRYLVKRTGEKVFLECVQDMDHENMFWYRQDPGLGLRLIYFSYDVKMKEKGDIPEGYSVSREKKERFSLILESASTNQTSMYLCASSPPWSRDTQYFGPGTRLTVL.

This chain connects TRBV7-9 to TRBJ2-7; no clear D gene. From germline, CDR1 is SEHNR and CDR2 FQNEAQ (reference sequence). V lost 6 bases and J 5 bases, leaving 20 bases between the germline ends. This CDR3 is 15 amino acids long. Written as DNA, the CDR3 is TGTGCCAGCAGGCCCGGGTCACAAGACGGCAACGAGCAGTACTTC. Protein: CASRPGSQDGNEQYF.

A note on this clone: Other DNA sequences in the sample encode the same CDR3. The chain couples TRBV11-3 to TRBJ2-3; D remains unclear. Trimming removed 6 bases at V and 1 base at J, with 5 bases between. In germline, CDR1 is SGHNT, CDR2 YENEEA. The CDR3 is 12 amino acids. This chain's CDR3 is CASSRGTDTQYF. The DNA of the CDR3 is TGTGCCAGCAGTCGCGGCACAGATACGCAGTATTTT.

This clone was seen more than once but under ten times. The chain carries TRBV5-4 and TRBJ2-2, with D possibly TRBD1 on 6 matching bases. V lost 4 bases and J 5 bases, leaving 12 bases between the germline ends. This CDR3 has 14 residues. Germline CDR1 is SGHNT and CDR2 is YYREEE (reference sequence). The CDR3, as DNA: TGTGCCAGCAGCCTTCCCAGGGGTACCGGGGAGCTGTTTTTT. It is translated as CASSLPRGTGELFF.

This clone occurred once. V is TRBV5-1 and J is TRBJ1-4; a possible D gene is TRBD1 (5 bases). Trimming pared 4 bases from V and 3 bases from J, leaving 13 bases between. Germline CDR1 is SGHRS and CDR2 is YFSETQ. The CDR3 contains 15 residues. The CDR3 spells CASSQMTGANEKLFF. The CDR3 bases are TGCGCCAGCAGCCAGATGACGGGGGCTAATGAAAAACTGTTTTTT.

This chain connects TRBV19 to TRBJ2-2; weak D call: TRBD2 (7 bases). The V end was cut by 0 bases, the J end by 4 bases, with 12 bases between. Germline CDR1 and CDR2: LNHDA and SQIVND (reference sequence). CDR3 length equals 16 residues. The CDR3 region is CASSIDRGATTGELFF. For the CDR3, the DNA is TGTGCCAGTAGTATAGATCGGGGGGCGACCACCGGGGAGCTGTTTTTT.

The J gene is TRBJ1-4, the V gene TRBV5-1, with D uncertain. Trimming shortened V by 0 bases and J by 3 bases, and 9 bases separated the two germline ends. Germline V gene lookup returns CDR1 SGHRS and CDR2 YFSETQ. The CDR3 covers 15 residues. This chain's CDR3 is CASSLGTGANEKLFF. CDR3 DNA sequence: TGCGCCAGCAGCTTGGGCACGGGTGCTAATGAAAAACTGTTTTTT.

The V gene is TRBV2, the J gene TRBJ2-3; the match to TRBD2 covers 12 bases. Per germline, CDR1 SNHLY and CDR2 FYNNEI. Trimming at V came to 7 bases and at J to 4 bases, leaving 9 bases not matched to a gene. The CDR3 length is 16 residues. The CDR3 sequence: CASKRTSGALSDTQYF. The CDR3 bases are TGTGCCAGCAAGAGGACTAGCGGGGCTCTATCAGATACGCAGTATTTT.

V gene TRBV3-1 (or the pseudogene TRBV3-2) combines with J gene TRBJ1-2; D may be TRBD1 (5 bases). V gave up 4 bases and J gave up 5 bases, with 11 bases separating them. The CDR3 is 13 amino acids. Germline V CDR1 and CDR2: LGHDT, YNNKEL (reference sequence). CDR3 sequence reads: CASSPGRGYGYTF. The CDR3 DNA reads TGTGCCAGCAGCCCGGGCCGGGGGTATGGCTACACCTTC.

The chain recombines TRBV5-1 with TRBJ1-5; the match to TRBD1 covers 11 bases. The junction had 3 bases not matched to a gene; V was cut back by 0 bases and J by 7 bases. The CDR3 is 15 amino acids. Germline assignment: CDR1 SGHRS and CDR2 YFSETQ. In DNA, the CDR3 is TGCGCCAGCAGCTTGGGGACAGGGGGCAGGCAGCCCCAGCATTTT. It translates to CASSLGTGGRQPQHF.

The chain carries TRBV24-1 and TRBJ2-3, with TRBD2 as a possible D gene (6 bases). V lost 1 base and J lost 2, with 12 bases in between. In germline, CDR1 is KGHDR, CDR2 SFDVKD. The CDR3 contains 16 residues. The CDR3: CATSDLPGGTTDTQYF. In DNA form, the CDR3 reads TGTGCCACCAGTGATTTACCAGGCGGGACCACAGATACGCAGTATTTT.

The chain links TRBV3-1 (or the pseudogene TRBV3-2) to TRBJ2-1; 7 bases are shared with TRBD1. After removal of 6 bases from V and 6 bases from J, the junction contained 8 bases not matched to a gene. The CDR3 loop spans 14 amino acids. Per germline, CDR1 LGHDT and CDR2 YNNKEL (reference sequence). In DNA form, the CDR3 reads TGTGCCAGCAGGAATCGGGACAGCCTCAATGAGCAGTTCTTC. Its protein is CASRNRDSLNEQFF.

CDR3 nucleotide sequence: TGTGCCATCAGTGAGAGGCGGGGAGAGACAGATACGCAGTATTTT. This sequence encodes CAISERRGETDTQYF. This chain uses TRBV10-3 with TRBJ2-3; the D gene is possibly TRBD2 (6 bases). The CDR3 spans 15 residues. From germline, CDR1 is ENHRY and CDR2 SYGVKD. Trimming shortened V by 2 bases and J by 3 bases, and 12 bases separated the two germline ends.

The V gene is TRBV14, the J gene TRBJ2-3, with D possibly TRBD1 on 5 matching bases. V was pared by 6 bases and J by 0 bases, with 13 bases between. Per germline, CDR1 SGHDN and CDR2 FVKESK. The CDR3 covers 15 residues. The CDR3 region is CASRLQQASTDTQYF. CDR3 DNA sequence: TGTGCCAGCAGACTTCAACAGGCTAGCACAGATACGCAGTATTTT. The whole variable domain, filled in from reference TRBV14 and TRBJ2-3, reads EAGVTQFPSHSVIEKGQTVTLRCDPISGHDNLYWYRRVMGKEIKFLLHFVKESKQDESGMPNNRFLAERTGGTYSTLKVQPAELEDSGVYFCASRLQQASTDTQYFGPGTRLTVL.

J is TRBJ2-2 and V is TRBV5-1; perhaps TRBD1 as D (6 bases). Germline CDR1 and CDR2: SGHRS and YFSETQ. This CDR3 comprises 16 residues. Trimming removed 4 bases from V and 0 bases from J, with 13 bases in between. The DNA for the CDR3 is TGCGCCAGCAGCCCTAGACAGGTTTCGAACACCGGGGAGCTGTTTTTT. Protein: CASSPRQVSNTGELFF.

The chain is built from TRBV27 and TRBJ1-3; D gene unclear. Trimming shortened V by 5 bases and J by 4 bases, and 9 bases separated the two germline ends. Germline CDR1 and CDR2: MNHEY and SMNVEV (reference sequence). The CDR3 is made up of 13 amino acids. CDR3 DNA: TGTGCCAGCAGTAGACCTGGGGGAAACACCATATATTTT. It specifies CASSRPGGNTIYF.

The chain employs TRBV5-1 and TRBJ1-2; tentative D call: TRBD1 (5 bases). In germline, CDR1 is SGHRS, CDR2 YFSETQ. The CDR3 contains 14 residues. Trimming took off 4 bases at V and 5 bases at J, with 15 bases between the two ends. The CDR3 region has the DNA TGCGCCAGCAGCCCAGGGACTGCGGATTATGGCTACACCTTC. It is translated as CASSPGTADYGYTF.

This clone was counted only a few times. This sequence joins TRBV2 and TRBJ2-2; a possible D gene is TRBD1 (6 bases). The CDR3 extends over 14 amino acids. Trimming cost V 11 bases and J 1 base, with 14 bases left between them. Germline CDR1 and CDR2: SNHLY and FYNNEI. The CDR3 coding sequence is TGTGCCGGATCCTACAGGGAGAACACCGGGGAGCTGTTTTTT. It is translated as CAGSYRENTGELFF. The full variable domain, its missing parts supplied by reference TRBV2 and TRBJ2-2, is EPEVTQTPSHQVTQMGQEVILRCVPISNHLYFYWYRQILGQKVEFLVSFYNNEISEKSEIFDDQFSVERPDGSNFTLKIRSTKLEDSAMYFCAGSYRENTGELFFGEGSRLTVL.

The sample holds a few counts of this clone. The chain carries TRBV7-2 and TRBJ1-2; D perhaps matches TRBD1 (6 bases). The CDR3 length is 14 residues. The V end was cut by 5 bases, the J end by 5 bases, with 15 bases between. Germline V gene sequence: CDR1 SGHTA, CDR2 FQGNSA. This CDR3 reads CASSPYREAYGYTF. Here the CDR3 DNA reads TGTGCCAGCAGCCCTTACAGGGAGGCGTATGGCTACACCTTC.

The V gene is TRBV3-1 (or the pseudogene TRBV3-2), the J gene TRBJ2-2, with 8 bases lining up with TRBD2. This CDR3 has 16 amino acids. CDR1 and CDR2 (germline): LGHDT, YNNKEL (reference sequence). With 6 bases clipped from V and 1 base from J, the junction kept 7 bases outside the gene matches. This CDR3 reads CASRPLADGNTGELFF. For the CDR3, the DNA is TGTGCCAGCAGACCACTAGCGGACGGGAACACCGGGGAGCTGTTTTTT.